Sequencing of this T cell receptor beta chain was carried out in a study of blood T cell repertoires in COVID-19. About the research overall: COVID-19 samples collected from the United States, Italy and Spain covered acute and convalescent phases.

Trimming cost V 6 bases and J 5 bases; bases outside gene matches: 10. The CDR3 extends over 15 amino acids. The germline V gene encodes CDR1 SQVTM and CDR2 ANQGSEA. Original methodology: Amplification of reference gene primers was used by the study to estimate nucleated cell counts. Sequenced by immunoSEQ multiplex PCR; TCRdb stores in-frame clones only, minus some. The DNA gave D and trimming, while V, J and clone size come from that table. The top ten clones hold approximately 26% of a sample with about 100,000 clones, roughly 80% of them seen once. Sequenced: peripheral blood. The chain carries TRBV29-1 and TRBJ1-2; 12 bases are shared with TRBD1. The source of this sequence is a man aged 55 to 70 with acute or convalescent COVID-19. CDR3 DNA sequence: TGCAGCGTAGGCGGGACAGGGGGCAAATTTTATGGCTACACCTTC. This gives the protein CSVGGTGGKFYGYTF.